The sequence of this T cell receptor beta chain was determined in a study of blood T cell repertoires in COVID-19. Turning to the study itself: Acute and convalescent COVID-19 specimens originated in the United States, Italy and Spain. T cells, B-cell-depleted T cells, or PBMCs provided the cDNA or gDNA that served as material.

Methods used by the authors: Reference gene primers were amplified, and this amplification served to estimate nucleated cell counts. Using immunoSEQ multiplex PCR, the repertoire was profiled, and TCRdb retains in-frame clones only, with some absent. From that table come the V and J calls and clone size; the DNA was used to work out D and trimming. The data show 150,000 to 200,000 clones, 86% seen once. The sequence derives from a man between 70 and 80 years old with acute or convalescent COVID-19. Sequencing was performed on peripheral blood.

In DNA form, the CDR3 reads TGTGCTAGTGCATACGGGGGAACAGATACGCAGTATTTT. This encodes CASAYGGTDTQYF. V gene TRBV12-5 combines with J gene TRBJ2-3; D is possibly TRBD2 (6 bases). Looked up from germline, CDR1 is LGHNT and CDR2 is FRNRAP. V lost 7 bases and J lost 3, with 11 bases in between. The length of the CDR3 is 13 residues.